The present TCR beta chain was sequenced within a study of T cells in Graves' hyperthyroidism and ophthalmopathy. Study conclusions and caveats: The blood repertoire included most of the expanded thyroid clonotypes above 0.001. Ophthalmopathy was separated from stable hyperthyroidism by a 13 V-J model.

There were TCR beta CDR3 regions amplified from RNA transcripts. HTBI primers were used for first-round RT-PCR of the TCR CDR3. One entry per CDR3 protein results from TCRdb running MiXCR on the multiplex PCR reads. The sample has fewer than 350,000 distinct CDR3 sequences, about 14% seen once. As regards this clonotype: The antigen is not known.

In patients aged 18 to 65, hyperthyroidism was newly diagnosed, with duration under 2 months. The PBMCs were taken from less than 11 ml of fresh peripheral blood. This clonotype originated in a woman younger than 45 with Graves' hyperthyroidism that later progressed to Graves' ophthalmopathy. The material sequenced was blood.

CDR3 region: CASSIASGRNYEQYF. CDR3 DNA: TGTGCCAGTAGTATAGCCTCAGGACGGAACTACGAGCAGTACTTC. V gene TRBV19 combines with J gene TRBJ2-7; D is unresolved. Per germline, CDR1 LNHDA and CDR2 SQIVND (reference sequence). The V and J ends lost 1 base and 3 bases respectively, with 13 bases between them. CDR3 length: 15 amino acids.